What follows is one TCR beta chain and its context. Per the germline V gene, CDR1 is LNHDA and CDR2 is SQIVND (reference sequence). The length of the CDR3 is 13 residues. V trimming: 5 bases; J trimming: 13 bases; junction bases outside the gene matches: 10. These data belong to a study of blood T cell repertoires in COVID-19. Data came from immunoSEQ multiplex PCR; TCRdb stores just in-frame clones and leaves some out. The sample records roughly 36,000 clones, more than 75% being singletons. The chain has TRBV19 and TRBJ2-1; 8 nucleotides align to TRBD1. The receptor was isolated from a man aged 45-65 years with active or convalescent COVID-19. Sequencing was done on a sample of peripheral blood. This chain's CDR3 is CASSSSAGGTQFF. In DNA form, the CDR3 reads TGTGCCAGTAGTTCGTCCGCAGGGGGCACCCAGTTCTTC.